The rows below give T cell receptor beta chains drawn from one sample of a study of T cell responses to AZD1222 COVID-19 vaccine. Produced via immunoSEQ multiplex PCR; TCRdb's table is partial and in-frame only. This table has 90,000 to 150,000 clones, 88% appearing once. The starting material was peripheral blood, obtained on day 0 of AZD1222 vaccination. All receptors derive from an adult in good health. CDR3s include the opening cysteine and the closing phenylalanine or tryptophan. The order of the fields is V gene, D gene, CDR3 length, clone size, J gene, CDR3 protein, CDR3 DNA. D genes are given only for firm matches. Rows give clone size only sometimes, using once, few, many, or a class for an expanded clone.

v_call: TRBV5-5
d_call: .
cdr3_length: 13
clone_size: .
j_call: TRBJ1-1
cdr3_aa: CASNKEAITEAFF
cdr3_nt: TGTGCCAGCAATAAAGAGGCGATCACTGAAGCTTTCTTT

v_call: TRBV5-1
d_call: TRBD1
cdr3_length: 18
clone_size: .
j_call: TRBJ2-5
cdr3_aa: CASSKGPSGTGNQETQYF
cdr3_nt: TGCGCCAGCAGCAAAGGTCCCTCCGGGACAGGCAATCAAGAGACCCAGTACTTC

v_call: TRBV6-2/TRBV6-3
d_call: .
cdr3_length: 14
clone_size: .
j_call: TRBJ2-7
cdr3_aa: CASSSGDSAGEQYF
cdr3_nt: TGTGCCAGCAGTTCCGGCGACAGCGCGGGGGAGCAGTACTTC

v_call: TRBV18
d_call: .
cdr3_length: 14
clone_size: .
j_call: TRBJ1-1
cdr3_aa: CASSPGNLNTEAFF
cdr3_nt: TGTGCCAGCTCACCAGGGAACCTGAACACTGAAGCTTTCTTT

v_call: TRBV6-2/TRBV6-3
d_call: .
cdr3_length: 12
clone_size: .
j_call: TRBJ2-4
cdr3_aa: CASSMTRNIQYF
cdr3_nt: TGTGCCAGCAGCATGACAAGGAACATTCAGTACTTC

v_call: TRBV6-5
d_call: TRBD1
cdr3_length: 14
clone_size: .
j_call: TRBJ2-2
cdr3_aa: CASRRQGRTGELFF
cdr3_nt: TGTGCCAGCAGAAGACAGGGTCGCACCGGGGAGCTGTTTTTT

v_call: TRBV7-8
d_call: TRBD1
cdr3_length: 15
clone_size: .
j_call: TRBJ1-6
cdr3_aa: CASSFGGQVNSPLHF
cdr3_nt: TGTGCCAGCAGCTTCGGAGGACAGGTTAATTCACCCCTCCACTTT

v_call: TRBV12-3/TRBV12-4
d_call: .
cdr3_length: 13
clone_size: .
j_call: TRBJ1-1
cdr3_aa: CASRRGEHTEAFF
cdr3_nt: TGTGCCAGCAGAAGGGGTGAGCACACTGAAGCTTTCTTT

v_call: TRBV5-1
d_call: .
cdr3_length: 14
clone_size: .
j_call: TRBJ2-7
cdr3_aa: CASSLEPGFYEQYF
cdr3_nt: TGCGCCAGCAGCTTGGAGCCAGGCTTCTACGAGCAGTACTTC

v_call: TRBV5-1
d_call: .
cdr3_length: 14
clone_size: .
j_call: TRBJ2-3
cdr3_aa: CASSFDSPTDTQYF
cdr3_nt: TGCGCCAGCAGCTTTGACAGTCCCACAGATACGCAGTATTTT

v_call: TRBV5-1
d_call: TRBD1
cdr3_length: 15
clone_size: .
j_call: TRBJ1-1
cdr3_aa: CASSPSRQGHTEAFF
cdr3_nt: TGCGCCAGCAGCCCCTCGAGACAGGGCCACACTGAAGCTTTCTTT

v_call: TRBV5-4
d_call: .
cdr3_length: 18
clone_size: .
j_call: TRBJ2-5
cdr3_aa: CASSPTPGQSTTFVTQYF
cdr3_nt: TGTGCCAGCAGCCCCACCCCAGGACAGTCCACTACCTTCGTGACCCAGTACTTC

v_call: TRBV4-1
d_call: TRBD1
cdr3_length: 14
clone_size: .
j_call: TRBJ1-5
cdr3_aa: CASSADRGHQPQHF
cdr3_nt: TGCGCCAGCAGCGCGGACAGGGGACATCAGCCCCAGCATTTT

v_call: TRBV15
d_call: .
cdr3_length: 13
clone_size: .
j_call: TRBJ2-1
cdr3_aa: CATSRDYLGEQFF
cdr3_nt: TGTGCCACCAGCAGAGACTACCTGGGTGAGCAGTTCTTC

v_call: TRBV7-3
d_call: TRBD1
cdr3_length: 15
clone_size: .
j_call: TRBJ2-1
cdr3_aa: CASSQGTGGYNEQFF
cdr3_nt: TGTGCCAGCAGCCAGGGGACAGGGGGTTACAATGAGCAGTTCTTC

v_call: TRBV6-2/TRBV6-3
d_call: .
cdr3_length: 12
clone_size: .
j_call: TRBJ2-1
cdr3_aa: CASSRSQGEQFF
cdr3_nt: TGTGCCAGCAGTCGATCCCAGGGTGAGCAGTTCTTC

v_call: TRBV9
d_call: TRBD2
cdr3_length: 15
clone_size: .
j_call: TRBJ2-3
cdr3_aa: CASSIYSGQADTQYF
cdr3_nt: TGTGCCAGCAGCATTTATAGCGGGCAAGCAGATACGCAGTATTTT

v_call: TRBV6-5
d_call: .
cdr3_length: 14
clone_size: .
j_call: TRBJ1-1
cdr3_aa: CASSPRVGWTEAFF
cdr3_nt: TGTGCCAGCAGCCCCCGGGTCGGGTGGACTGAAGCTTTCTTT

v_call: TRBV24-1
d_call: .
cdr3_length: 14
clone_size: .
j_call: TRBJ1-5
cdr3_aa: CATSDVYSNQPQHF
cdr3_nt: TGTGCCACCAGCGACGTTTATAGCAATCAGCCCCAGCATTTT

v_call: TRBV5-4
d_call: .
cdr3_length: 14
clone_size: .
j_call: TRBJ2-3
cdr3_aa: CASTSIGLADTQYF
cdr3_nt: TGTGCCAGCACCTCGATCGGGTTGGCAGATACGCAGTATTTT

v_call: TRBV11-2
d_call: .
cdr3_length: 14
clone_size: once
j_call: TRBJ1-2
cdr3_aa: CASSLVLGLGGYTF
cdr3_nt: TGTGCCAGCAGCTTAGTGCTCGGTTTGGGTGGCTACACCTTC

v_call: TRBV5-4
d_call: .
cdr3_length: 12
clone_size: .
j_call: TRBJ1-5
cdr3_aa: CASSLGDQPQHF
cdr3_nt: TGTGCCAGCAGCTTGGGGGATCAGCCCCAGCATTTT

v_call: TRBV12-3/TRBV12-4
d_call: .
cdr3_length: 11
clone_size: .
j_call: TRBJ1-1
cdr3_aa: CASGLSTEAFF
cdr3_nt: TGTGCCAGCGGGTTAAGCACTGAAGCTTTCTTT

v_call: TRBV19
d_call: .
cdr3_length: 11
clone_size: few
j_call: TRBJ2-3
cdr3_aa: CASTSTYTQYF
cdr3_nt: TGTGCCAGTACCTCGACATATACGCAGTATTTT

v_call: TRBV5-6
d_call: TRBD2
cdr3_length: 14
clone_size: .
j_call: TRBJ2-3
cdr3_aa: CASSLRGGIDTQYF
cdr3_nt: TGTGCCAGCAGCTTACGGGGGGGCATAGATACGCAGTATTTT

v_call: TRBV3-1/TRBV3-2
d_call: .
cdr3_length: 13
clone_size: .
j_call: TRBJ1-1
cdr3_aa: CASSQDSNTEAFF
cdr3_nt: TGTGCCAGCAGCCAAGACTCGAACACTGAAGCTTTCTTT

v_call: TRBV4-1
d_call: .
cdr3_length: 15
clone_size: .
j_call: TRBJ1-6
cdr3_aa: CASSLGSSYNSPLHF
cdr3_nt: TGCGCCAGCAGCCTGGGGAGCTCCTATAATTCACCCCTCCACTTT

v_call: TRBV4-3
d_call: TRBD1
cdr3_length: 16
clone_size: once
j_call: TRBJ1-2
cdr3_aa: CASSQEAGTGGGGYTF
cdr3_nt: TGCGCCAGCAGCCAAGAGGCCGGGACAGGGGGAGGCGGCTACACCTTC

v_call: TRBV27
d_call: TRBD1
cdr3_length: 15
clone_size: .
j_call: TRBJ1-1
cdr3_aa: CASSPLGQGGTEAFF
cdr3_nt: TGTGCCAGCAGTCCACTGGGACAGGGGGGCACTGAAGCTTTCTTT

v_call: TRBV19
d_call: TRBD1
cdr3_length: 16
clone_size: .
j_call: TRBJ1-1
cdr3_aa: CASSIDGTGRDTEAFF
cdr3_nt: TGTGCCAGTAGTATAGACGGGACAGGAAGGGACACTGAAGCTTTCTTT

v_call: TRBV18
d_call: .
cdr3_length: 13
clone_size: .
j_call: TRBJ1-4
cdr3_aa: CASSLGENEKLFF
cdr3_nt: TGTGCCAGCTCACTGGGGGAAAATGAAAAACTGTTTTTT

v_call: TRBV4-2
d_call: TRBD1
cdr3_length: 16
clone_size: .
j_call: TRBJ2-1
cdr3_aa: CASSPAGTGGWDEQFF
cdr3_nt: TGTGCCAGCAGCCCCGCCGGGACAGGGGGATGGGATGAGCAGTTCTTC

v_call: TRBV19
d_call: .
cdr3_length: 12
clone_size: .
j_call: TRBJ1-6
cdr3_aa: CASSYRESPLHF
cdr3_nt: TGTGCCAGTAGTTACAGGGAATCACCCCTCCACTTT

v_call: TRBV29-1
d_call: .
cdr3_length: 10
clone_size: .
j_call: TRBJ1-2
cdr3_aa: CSVEDSGYTF
cdr3_nt: TGCAGCGTTGAAGACTCTGGCTACACCTTC

v_call: TRBV6-2/TRBV6-3
d_call: .
cdr3_length: 13
clone_size: .
j_call: TRBJ1-5
cdr3_aa: CASSQGSNQPQHF
cdr3_nt: TGTGCCAGCAGTCAGGGGAGCAATCAGCCCCAGCATTTT

v_call: TRBV18
d_call: .
cdr3_length: 14
clone_size: .
j_call: TRBJ2-7
cdr3_aa: CASSPDEGSYEQYF
cdr3_nt: TGTGCCAGCTCACCCGACGAGGGTTCCTACGAGCAGTACTTC

v_call: TRBV15
d_call: .
cdr3_length: 15
clone_size: .
j_call: TRBJ1-3
cdr3_aa: CATSRTQTEKNTIYF
cdr3_nt: TGTGCCACCAGCAGAACACAGACAGAAAAAAACACCATATATTTT

v_call: TRBV9
d_call: .
cdr3_length: 15
clone_size: .
j_call: TRBJ2-1
cdr3_aa: CASSPHAAGLDEQFF
cdr3_nt: TGTGCCAGCAGCCCTCATGCGGCGGGGTTGGATGAGCAGTTCTTC

v_call: TRBV18
d_call: .
cdr3_length: 16
clone_size: .
j_call: TRBJ1-3
cdr3_aa: CASSRNTDSSGNTIYF
cdr3_nt: TGTGCCAGCTCACGAAACACGGACAGTTCTGGAAACACCATATATTTT

v_call: TRBV7-8
d_call: TRBD1
cdr3_length: 18
clone_size: .
j_call: TRBJ1-2
cdr3_aa: CASSLESIRRQGAFGYTF
cdr3_nt: TGTGCCAGCAGCTTAGAGTCTATACGTCGGCAGGGGGCGTTTGGCTACACCTTC

v_call: TRBV9
d_call: TRBD1
cdr3_length: 15
clone_size: .
j_call: TRBJ2-1
cdr3_aa: CASSVDRGSYNEQFF
cdr3_nt: TGTGCCAGCAGCGTAGACAGGGGGTCCTACAATGAGCAGTTCTTC

v_call: TRBV5-4
d_call: .
cdr3_length: 13
clone_size: few
j_call: TRBJ2-7
cdr3_aa: CASSRQEFYEQYF
cdr3_nt: TGTGCCAGCAGCAGACAGGAGTTCTACGAGCAGTACTTC

v_call: TRBV6-5
d_call: .
cdr3_length: 12
clone_size: .
j_call: TRBJ2-1
cdr3_aa: CASSRVGTEQFF
cdr3_nt: TGTGCCAGCAGCCGAGTTGGCACTGAGCAGTTCTTC

v_call: TRBV7-3
d_call: .
cdr3_length: 11
clone_size: .
j_call: TRBJ2-3
cdr3_aa: CASSGGDTQYF
cdr3_nt: TGTGCCAGCAGCGGGGGGGATACGCAGTATTTT

v_call: TRBV5-6
d_call: TRBD1
cdr3_length: 14
clone_size: .
j_call: TRBJ1-6
cdr3_aa: CASNWDRGDSPLHF
cdr3_nt: TGTGCCAGCAACTGGGACAGGGGGGATTCACCCCTCCACTTT

v_call: TRBV5-1
d_call: .
cdr3_length: 16
clone_size: .
j_call: TRBJ2-3
cdr3_aa: CASSLDAGRSTDTQYF
cdr3_nt: TGCGCCAGCAGCTTGGACGCGGGTAGGAGTACAGATACGCAGTATTTT